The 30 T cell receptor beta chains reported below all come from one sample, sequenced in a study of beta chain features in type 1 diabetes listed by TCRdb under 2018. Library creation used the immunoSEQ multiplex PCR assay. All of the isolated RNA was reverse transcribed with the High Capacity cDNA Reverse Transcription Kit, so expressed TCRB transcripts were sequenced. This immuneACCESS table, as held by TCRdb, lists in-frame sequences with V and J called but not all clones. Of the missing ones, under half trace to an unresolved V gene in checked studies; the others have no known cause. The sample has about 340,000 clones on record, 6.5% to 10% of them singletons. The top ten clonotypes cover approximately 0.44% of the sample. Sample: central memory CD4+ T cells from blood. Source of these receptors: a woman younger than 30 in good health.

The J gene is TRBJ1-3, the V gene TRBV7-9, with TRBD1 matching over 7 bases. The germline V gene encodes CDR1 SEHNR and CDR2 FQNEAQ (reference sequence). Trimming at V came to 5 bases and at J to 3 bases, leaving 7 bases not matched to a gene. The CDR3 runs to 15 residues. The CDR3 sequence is CASSTIRDSGNTIYF. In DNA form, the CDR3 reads TGTGCCAGCAGCACTATCCGGGACAGTGGAAACACCATATATTTT.

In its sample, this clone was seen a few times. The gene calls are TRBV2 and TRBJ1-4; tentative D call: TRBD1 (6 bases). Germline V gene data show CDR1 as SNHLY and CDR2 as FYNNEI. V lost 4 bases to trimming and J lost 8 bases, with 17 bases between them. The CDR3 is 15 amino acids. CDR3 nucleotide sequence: TGTGCCAGCAGTGGTCCAGTCAGGGGAGTCGAAAAACTGTTTTTT. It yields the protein CASSGPVRGVEKLFF.

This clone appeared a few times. This CDR3 reads CASSLTREPYEQYF. The CDR3 DNA follows: TGTGCCAGCAGTTTAACAAGAGAACCCTACGAGCAGTACTTC. V is TRBV28 and J is TRBJ2-7; D remains ambiguous. Trimming left V 2 bases short and J 2 bases short, with 10 bases between. Germline-derived CDR1 and CDR2 are MDHEN and SYDVKM. The CDR3 runs 14 residues.

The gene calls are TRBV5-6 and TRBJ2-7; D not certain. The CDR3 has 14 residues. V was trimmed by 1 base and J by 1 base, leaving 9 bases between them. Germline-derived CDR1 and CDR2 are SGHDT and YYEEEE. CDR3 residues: CASSLIDGSYEQYF. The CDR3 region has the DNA TGTGCCAGCAGCTTGATCGACGGATCCTACGAGCAGTACTTC.

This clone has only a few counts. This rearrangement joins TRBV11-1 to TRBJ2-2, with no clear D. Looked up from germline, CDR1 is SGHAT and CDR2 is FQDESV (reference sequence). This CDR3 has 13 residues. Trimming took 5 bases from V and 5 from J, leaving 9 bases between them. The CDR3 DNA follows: TGTGCCAGCAGCCACGAGAGTACCGGGGAGCTGTTTTTT. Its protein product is CASSHESTGELFF.

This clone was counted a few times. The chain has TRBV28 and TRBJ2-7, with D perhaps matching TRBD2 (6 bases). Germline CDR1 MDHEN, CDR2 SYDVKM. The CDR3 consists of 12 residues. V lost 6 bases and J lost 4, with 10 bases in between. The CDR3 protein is CASSYLAYEQYF. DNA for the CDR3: TGTGCCAGCAGCTACCTAGCGTACGAGCAGTACTTC.

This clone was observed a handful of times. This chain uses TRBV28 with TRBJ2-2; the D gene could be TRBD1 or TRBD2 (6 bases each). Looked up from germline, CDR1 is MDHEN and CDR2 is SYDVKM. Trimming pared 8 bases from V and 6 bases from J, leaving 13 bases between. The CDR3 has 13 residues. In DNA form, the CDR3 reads TGTGCCAGCGACCCAGGGGACTCCGGGGAGCTGTTTTTT. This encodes CASDPGDSGELFF.

The CDR3 DNA reads as TGCAGCGCCGGAGGACAGTACGGCTACACCTTC. Its translation: CSAGGQYGYTF. The rearrangement links TRBV29-1 to TRBJ1-2; D may be TRBD1 (6 bases). This CDR3 comprises 11 residues. The germline V gene has CDR1 SQVTM and CDR2 ANQGSEA. V was clipped by 7 bases and J by 8 bases, with 14 bases between them.

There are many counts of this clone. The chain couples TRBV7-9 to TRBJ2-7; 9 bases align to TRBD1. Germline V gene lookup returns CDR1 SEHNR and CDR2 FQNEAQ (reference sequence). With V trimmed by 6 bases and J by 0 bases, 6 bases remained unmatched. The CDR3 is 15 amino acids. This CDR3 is CASSLGQGISYEQYF. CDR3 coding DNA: TGTGCCAGCAGTCTCGGACAGGGGATCTCCTACGAGCAGTACTTC.

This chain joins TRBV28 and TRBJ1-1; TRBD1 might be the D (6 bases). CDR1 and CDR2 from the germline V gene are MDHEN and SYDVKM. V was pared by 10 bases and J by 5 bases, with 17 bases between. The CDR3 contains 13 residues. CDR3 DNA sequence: TGTGCCACCACCCGGGGGCAACGGACTGAAGCTTTCTTT. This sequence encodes CATTRGQRTEAFF.

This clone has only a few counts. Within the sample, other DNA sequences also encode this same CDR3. CDR3: CASSLQSGELFF. CDR3 nucleotide sequence: TGTGCCAGCAGCCTTCAAAGCGGGGAGCTGTTTTTT. V usage is TRBV6-5 and J usage is TRBJ2-2; no clear D gene. Germline V gives CDR1 MNHEY, CDR2 SVGAGI. The germline V and J ends were trimmed by 6 bases and 7 bases, with 9 bases remaining between them. The CDR3 is made up of 12 amino acids.

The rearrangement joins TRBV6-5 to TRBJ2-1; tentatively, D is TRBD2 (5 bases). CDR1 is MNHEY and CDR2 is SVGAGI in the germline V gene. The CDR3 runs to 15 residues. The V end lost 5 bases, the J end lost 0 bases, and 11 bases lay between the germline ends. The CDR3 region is CASSAWAGSYNEQFF. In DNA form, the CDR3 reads TGTGCCAGCAGTGCGTGGGCGGGCTCCTACAATGAGCAGTTCTTC.

The CDR3, as DNA: TGTGCCAGCAGTGAAATGTTGGGTTACGAGCAGTACTTC. Translation gives CASSEMLGYEQYF. The gene calls are TRBV6-5 and TRBJ2-7; no clear D gene. The CDR3 covers 13 residues. Trimming took 5 bases from V and 4 from J, leaving 12 bases between them. Germline assignment: CDR1 MNHEY and CDR2 SVGAGI.

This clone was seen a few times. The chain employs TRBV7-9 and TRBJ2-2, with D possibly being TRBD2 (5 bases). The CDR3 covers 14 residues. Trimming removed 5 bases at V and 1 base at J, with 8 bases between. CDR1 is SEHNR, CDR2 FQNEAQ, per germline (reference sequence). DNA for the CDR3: TGTGCCAGCAGCGCGACTAAGAACACCGGGGAGCTGTTTTTT. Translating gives CASSATKNTGELFF. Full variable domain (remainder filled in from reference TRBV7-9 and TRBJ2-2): DTGVSQNPRHKITKRGQNVTFRCDPISEHNRLYWYRQTLGQGPEFLTYFQNEAQLEKSRLLSDRFSAERPKGSFSTLEIQRTEQGDSAMYLCASSATKNTGELFFGEGSRLTVL.

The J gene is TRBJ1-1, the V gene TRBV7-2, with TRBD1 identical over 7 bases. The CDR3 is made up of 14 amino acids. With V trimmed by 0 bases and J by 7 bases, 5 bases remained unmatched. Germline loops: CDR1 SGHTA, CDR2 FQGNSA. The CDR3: CASSLASGQLEAFF. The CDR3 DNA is TGTGCCAGCAGCTTAGCGTCGGGACAGCTTGAAGCTTTCTTT.

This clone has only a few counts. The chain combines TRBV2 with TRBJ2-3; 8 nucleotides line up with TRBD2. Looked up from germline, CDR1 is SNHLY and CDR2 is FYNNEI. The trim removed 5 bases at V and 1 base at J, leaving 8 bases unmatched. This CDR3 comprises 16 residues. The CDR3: CASSPRGRLGTDTQYF. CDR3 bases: TGTGCCAGCAGTCCCCGCGGGAGGCTGGGCACAGATACGCAGTATTTT.

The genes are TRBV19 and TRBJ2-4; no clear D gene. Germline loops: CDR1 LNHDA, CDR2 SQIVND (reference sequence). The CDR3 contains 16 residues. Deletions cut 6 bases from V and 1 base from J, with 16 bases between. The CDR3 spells CASSPDPRPAKNIQYF. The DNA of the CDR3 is TGTGCCAGTAGCCCGGACCCCCGCCCGGCCAAAAACATTCAGTACTTC. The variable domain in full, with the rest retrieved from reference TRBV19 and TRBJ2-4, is DGGITQSPKYLFRKEGQNVTLSCEQNLNHDAMYWYRQDPGQGLRLIYYSQIVNDFQKGDIAEGYSVSREKKESFPLTVTSAQKNPTAFYLCASSPDPRPAKNIQYFGAGTRLSVL.

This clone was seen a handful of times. The CDR3 nucleotides read TGTGCCAGCAGTTTAATCGGGAGTGGGACAGATACGCAGTATTTT. This gives the protein CASSLIGSGTDTQYF. The J gene is TRBJ2-3, the V gene TRBV28; maybe TRBD2 (6 bases). The V end was cut by 2 bases, the J end by 3 bases, with 12 bases between. The CDR3 has 15 residues. Germline V lookup: CDR1 MDHEN, CDR2 SYDVKM. The full variable domain, in which reference TRBV28 and TRBJ2-3 provide the parts outside the CDR3, is DVKVTQSSRYLVKRTGEKVFLECVQDMDHENMFWYRQDPGLGLRLIYFSYDVKMKEKGDIPEGYSVSREKKERFSLILESASTNQTSMYLCASSLIGSGTDTQYFGPGTRLTVL.

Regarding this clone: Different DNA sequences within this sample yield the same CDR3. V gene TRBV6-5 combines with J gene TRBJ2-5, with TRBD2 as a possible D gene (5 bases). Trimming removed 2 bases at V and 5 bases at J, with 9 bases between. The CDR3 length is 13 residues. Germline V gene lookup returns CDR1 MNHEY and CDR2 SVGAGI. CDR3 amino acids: CASSYGRGETQYF. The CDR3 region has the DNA TGTGCCAGCAGTTACGGGAGAGGGGAGACCCAGTACTTC.

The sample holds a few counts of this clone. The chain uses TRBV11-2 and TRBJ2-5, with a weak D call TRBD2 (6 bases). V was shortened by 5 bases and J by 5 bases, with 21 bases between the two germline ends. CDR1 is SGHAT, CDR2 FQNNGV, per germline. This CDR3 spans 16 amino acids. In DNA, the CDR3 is TGTGCCAGCAGCCCTCGCCTAGCGCCCTTCCAGGAGACCCAGTACTTC. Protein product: CASSPRLAPFQETQYF.

CDR3 residues: CASSQSGGSYEQYF. The CDR3 region has the DNA TGTGCCAGCAGCCAATCGGGAGGGTCTTACGAGCAGTACTTC. The genes are TRBV4-2 and TRBJ2-7, with TRBD2 matching over 8 bases. The ends lost 2 bases at V and 4 bases at J; junction bases unmatched: 4. Germline V lookup: CDR1 LGHNA, CDR2 YNFKEQ. CDR3 length: 14 amino acids.

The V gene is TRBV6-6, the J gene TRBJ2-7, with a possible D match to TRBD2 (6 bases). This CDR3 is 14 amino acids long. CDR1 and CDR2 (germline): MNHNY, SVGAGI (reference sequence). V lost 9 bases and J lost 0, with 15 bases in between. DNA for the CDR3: TGTGCCAGTAGGGACGGAGGGGCCTCCTACGAGCAGTACTTC. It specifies CASRDGGASYEQYF.

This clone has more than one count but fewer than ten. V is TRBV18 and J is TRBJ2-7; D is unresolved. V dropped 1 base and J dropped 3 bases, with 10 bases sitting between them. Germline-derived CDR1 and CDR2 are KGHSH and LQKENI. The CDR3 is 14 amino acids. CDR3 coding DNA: TGTGCCAGCTCACCACGGTTCGAAAACTACGAGCAGTACTTC. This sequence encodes CASSPRFENYEQYF.

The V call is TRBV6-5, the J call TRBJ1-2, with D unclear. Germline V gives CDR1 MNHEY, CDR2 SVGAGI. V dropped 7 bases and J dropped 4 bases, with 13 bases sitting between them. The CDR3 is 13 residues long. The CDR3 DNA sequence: TGTGCCAGCAAGGGAACCGGAGGCTATGGCTACACCTTC. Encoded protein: CASKGTGGYGYTF.

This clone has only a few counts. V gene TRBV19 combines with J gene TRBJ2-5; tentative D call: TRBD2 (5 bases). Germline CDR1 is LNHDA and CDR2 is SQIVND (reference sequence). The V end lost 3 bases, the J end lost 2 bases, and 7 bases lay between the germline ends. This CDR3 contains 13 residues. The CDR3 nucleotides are TGTGCCAGTAGTATTGGACTGCAAGAGACCCAGTACTTC. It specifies CASSIGLQETQYF.

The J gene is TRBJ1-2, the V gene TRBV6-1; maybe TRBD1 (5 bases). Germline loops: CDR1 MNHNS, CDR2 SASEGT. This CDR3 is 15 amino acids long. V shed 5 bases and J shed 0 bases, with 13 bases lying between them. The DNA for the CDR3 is TGTGCCAGCAGTCTAGGGACGGCAGCTAACTATGGCTACACCTTC. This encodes CASSLGTAANYGYTF.

The CDR3 nucleotides are TGTGCCAGCACGGGAGTTCTCGACGAGCAGTACTTC. Encoded protein: CASTGVLDEQYF. The chain recombines TRBV28 with TRBJ2-7, with D perhaps TRBD2 (6 bases). CDR1 is MDHEN, CDR2 SYDVKM, per germline. The CDR3 is 12 residues long. The ends were cut back, 7 bases at V and 5 bases at J, with 12 bases in the middle.

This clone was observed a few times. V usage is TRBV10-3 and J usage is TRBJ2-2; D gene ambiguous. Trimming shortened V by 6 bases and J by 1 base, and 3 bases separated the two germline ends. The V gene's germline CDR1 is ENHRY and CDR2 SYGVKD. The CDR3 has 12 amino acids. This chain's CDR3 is CAIRGNTGELFF. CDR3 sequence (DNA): TGTGCCATCAGAGGGAACACCGGGGAGCTGTTTTTT.

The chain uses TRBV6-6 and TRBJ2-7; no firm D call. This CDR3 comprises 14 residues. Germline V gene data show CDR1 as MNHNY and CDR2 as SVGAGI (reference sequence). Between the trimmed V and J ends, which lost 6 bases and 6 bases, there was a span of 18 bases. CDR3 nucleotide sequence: TGTGCCAGCAGCGTTGGACCTCGCCTTGGCGAGCAGTACTTC. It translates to CASSVGPRLGEQYF.

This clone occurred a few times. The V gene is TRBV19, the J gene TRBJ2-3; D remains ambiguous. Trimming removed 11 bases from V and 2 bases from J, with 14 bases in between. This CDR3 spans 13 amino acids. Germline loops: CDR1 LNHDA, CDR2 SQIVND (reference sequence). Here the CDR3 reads CAVGATYTDTQYF. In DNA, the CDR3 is TGTGCCGTCGGAGCTACATACACAGATACGCAGTATTTT.